The 23 T cell receptor beta chains listed next were all sequenced from one sample in a study of cytomegalovirus exposure and HLA in healthy donors. The study ran its PCR with 60 Vbeta and 13 Jbeta primers. The data were produced by immunoSEQ multiplex PCR, yet TCRdb's version contains in-frame clones alone and is incomplete. The data show some 120,000 clones, 65% seen once. The sequencing sample was made of PBMCs. The receptor set was obtained from a woman aged 40 to 50 in good health and CMV-seropositive.

On this clone: The identical CDR3 is also encoded by other nucleotide sequences in the sample. This rearrangement joins TRBV5-4 to TRBJ1-5; maybe TRBD1 (5 bases). The length of the CDR3 is 14 residues. The germline V gene has CDR1 SGHNT and CDR2 YYREEE (reference sequence). V was cut by 3 bases and J by 3 bases, with 10 bases left in between. This CDR3 reads CASSSGGSNQPQHF. The DNA for the CDR3 is TGTGCCAGCAGCTCGGGGGGGTCCAATCAGCCCCAGCATTTT.

The chain couples TRBV7-9 to TRBJ1-1; D is unresolved. The CDR3 has 15 residues. Germline V gives CDR1 SEHNR, CDR2 FQNEAQ (reference sequence). Trimming removed 2 bases from V and 1 base from J, with 11 bases in between. The CDR3, as DNA: TGTGCCAGCAGCTTATTCGGGGAACCGAACACTGAAGCTTTCTTT. Translation gives CASSLFGEPNTEAFF.

The chain has TRBV11-2 and TRBJ2-7; 11 bases fit TRBD2. V shed 3 bases, J shed 2 bases, and the junction held 6 bases outside the gene matches. The CDR3 is 16 residues long. Looked up from germline, CDR1 is SGHAT and CDR2 is FQNNGV. Written as DNA, the CDR3 is TGTGCCAGCAGCTTTGGTACTAGCGGGGGTACCTACGAGCAGTACTTC. Translating it yields CASSFGTSGGTYEQYF.

This chain connects TRBV7-2 to TRBJ2-1, with 10 bases aligning to TRBD1. From germline, CDR1 is SGHTA and CDR2 FQGNSA. V trimming: 4 bases; J trimming: 6 bases; junction bases outside the gene matches: 6. There are 15 residues in the CDR3. The CDR3 loop is CASSSRGQGSNEQFF. CDR3 sequence (DNA): TGTGCCAGCAGCTCCCGGGGACAGGGGTCCAATGAGCAGTTCTTC.

The CDR3 reads CSVTTTNYGYTF. CDR3 coding DNA: TGCAGCGTTACGACAACTAACTATGGCTACACCTTC. This chain joins TRBV29-1 and TRBJ1-2, with D hard to call. The CDR3 has 12 residues. Germline loops: CDR1 SQVTM, CDR2 ANQGSEA. Trimming cost V 5 bases and J 0 bases, with 7 bases left between them.

This clone was counted only a few times. The chain links TRBV6-5 to TRBJ1-5; D is unresolved. The CDR3 consists of 14 residues. V lost 6 bases, J lost 0 bases, and 9 bases lay in between. The germline gives CDR1 MNHEY, CDR2 SVGAGI. CDR3 DNA sequence: TGTGCCAGCAGCCTGACATCTAGCAATCAGCCCCAGCATTTT. This translates into CASSLTSSNQPQHF.

The J gene is TRBJ2-1, the V gene TRBV4-2; D unclear. V lost 0 bases, J lost 1 base, and 7 bases lay in between. Germline loops: CDR1 LGHNA, CDR2 YNFKEQ. This CDR3 region has 15 residues. CDR3 region: CASSQDSPSYNEQFF. In DNA form, the CDR3 reads TGTGCCAGCAGCCAAGATAGCCCTTCCTACAATGAGCAGTTCTTC.

Points on this clone: The identical CDR3 is also encoded by other nucleotide sequences in the sample. This chain connects TRBV28 to TRBJ1-2, with 10 bases fitting TRBD1. Trimming removed 1 base from V and 10 bases from J; junction bases left unmatched: 12. Germline values: CDR1 MDHEN, CDR2 SYDVKM. The length of the CDR3 is 16 residues. The CDR3 bases are TGTGCCAGCAGTTTATACTCGACAGGGGGCATGTCTCACTACACCTTC. Residues: CASSLYSTGGMSHYTF.

V is TRBV5-8 and J is TRBJ1-2; 7 nucleotides match TRBD1. Germline CDR1 reads SGHTS; CDR2 reads YDEGEE. V dropped 0 bases and J dropped 4; count of bases not matched to a gene: 3. The CDR3 loop spans 14 amino acids. The CDR3 sequence: CASSLGQGVYGYTF. The CDR3 bases are TGTGCCAGCAGCTTGGGACAGGGAGTCTATGGCTACACCTTC.

The J gene is TRBJ1-5, the V gene TRBV30, with 8 positions matching TRBD1. V lost 8 bases, J lost 7 bases, and 10 bases stayed unmatched. The germline gives CDR1 GTSNPN, CDR2 SVGIG (reference sequence). The CDR3 length is 13 residues. In DNA, the CDR3 is TGTGCCGTCGGACAGGGCGGACGGCAGCCCCAGCATTTT. Residues: CAVGQGGRQPQHF.

V usage is TRBV7-3 and J usage is TRBJ2-7; 8 bases line up with TRBD2. Germline V gene lookup returns CDR1 SGHTA and CDR2 FQGTGA. The length of the CDR3 is 14 residues. The V segment lost 7 bases and the J segment 0 bases; nucleotides outside the gene matches: 5. CDR3 sequence (DNA): TGTGCCAGCAAAGCGGGAGTTATCTCCTACGAGCAGTACTTC. Encoded protein: CASKAGVISYEQYF.

This clone was recorded a few times. CDR3 in amino acids: CAISTGPNTEAFF. The CDR3 bases are TGTGCCATATCGACAGGACCGAACACTGAAGCTTTCTTT. The chain recombines TRBV19 with TRBJ1-1; D may be TRBD1 (6 bases). The CDR3 extends over 13 amino acids. V lost 10 bases and J 1 base, leaving 13 bases between the germline ends. From germline, CDR1 is LNHDA and CDR2 SQIVND (reference sequence).

The chain uses TRBV27 and TRBJ2-7, with D possibly matching TRBD2 (5 bases). The CDR3 consists of 16 residues. CDR1 and CDR2 (germline): MNHEY, SMNVEV (reference sequence). Trimming took 4 bases from V and 5 from J, leaving 21 bases between them. The chain's CDR3 is CASSSEYRQLVHEQYF. CDR3 nucleotides: TGTGCCAGCAGTTCCGAATACCGTCAACTAGTGCACGAGCAGTACTTC.

This clone was detected ten times or more. The chain carries TRBV28 and TRBJ1-2; D is uncertain. This CDR3 is 12 amino acids long. Germline V CDR1 and CDR2: MDHEN, SYDVKM. Trimming pared 2 bases from V and 8 bases from J, leaving 9 bases between. The CDR3 bases are TGTGCCAGCAGTTTAGGGAGCGTCGGCTACACCTTC. The encoded protein is CASSLGSVGYTF.

This clone was counted a few times. V and J are TRBV14 and TRBJ2-5, with 10 nucleotides matching TRBD2. The germline CDR1 and CDR2 sequences are SGHDN and FVKESK. Losses at the gene ends were 1 base for V and 4 bases for J; bases not matched to a gene: 18. The CDR3 runs to 20 residues. As DNA, the CDR3 is TGTGCCAGCAGCCAAGGGTTGGGACAGTGGATAGCGGGAGGCGGAGAGACCCAGTACTTC. Encoded protein: CASSQGLGQWIAGGGETQYF.

The J gene is TRBJ2-7, the V gene TRBV2, with D tentatively TRBD2 (6 bases). Germline V gene data show CDR1 as SNHLY and CDR2 as FYNNEI. The CDR3 contains 15 residues. Trimming removed 4 bases from V and 0 bases from J, with 13 bases in between. CDR3 bases: TGTGCCAGCAGTGCATCGGGGGTGCGCTCCTACGAGCAGTACTTC. Amino acids: CASSASGVRSYEQYF. Supplemented by reference TRBV2 and TRBJ2-7, the full variable domain reads EPEVTQTPSHQVTQMGQEVILRCVPISNHLYFYWYRQILGQKVEFLVSFYNNEISEKSEIFDDQFSVERPDGSNFTLKIRSTKLEDSAMYFCASSASGVRSYEQYFGPGTRLTVT.

This clone appeared a single time. The CDR3 coding sequence is TGTGCCAGCAGTGCGGGGGCCTGGTACGAGCAGTACTTC. It codes for CASSAGAWYEQYF. This chain links TRBV27 with TRBJ2-7; D is possibly TRBD2 (7 bases). CDR1 MNHEY and CDR2 SMNVEV come from the germline V gene (reference sequence). V was cut by 5 bases and J by 4 bases, with 12 bases left in between. The length of the CDR3 is 13 residues.

The chain has TRBV12-5 and TRBJ2-7, with D perhaps matching TRBD1 (5 bases). V was clipped by 1 base and J by 5 bases, with 9 bases between them. The CDR3 length is 13 residues. Germline values: CDR1 LGHNT, CDR2 FRNRAP. CDR3 in amino acids: CASGLGQLNEQYF. The CDR3 bases are TGTGCTAGTGGTTTGGGACAGTTAAACGAGCAGTACTTC.

The J gene is TRBJ2-3, the V gene TRBV5-8; D is undetermined. V was pared by 2 bases and J by 7 bases, with 11 bases between. The CDR3 has 13 residues. Germline CDR1 reads SGHTS; CDR2 reads YDEGEE. DNA of the CDR3: TGTGCCAGCAGCTTCGAAAGAGCGAATACGCAGTATTTT. Translated, it gives CASSFERANTQYF. Supplemented by reference TRBV5-8 and TRBJ2-3, the full variable domain reads EAGVTQSPTHLIKTRGQQATLRCSPISGHTSVYWYQQALGLGLQFLLWYDEGEERNRGNFPPRFSGRQFPNYSSELNVNALELEDSALYLCASSFERANTQYFGPGTRLTVL.

In DNA, the CDR3 is TGTGCCAGCAGCCCGTCTGGAAGCGCCTCCTACAATGAGCAGTTCTTC. This translates into CASSPSGSASYNEQFF. This chain joins TRBV7-9 and TRBJ2-1; D not resolved. This CDR3 comprises 16 residues. Trimming removed 5 bases from V and 0 bases from J, with 14 bases in between. The germline V gene has CDR1 SEHNR and CDR2 FQNEAQ (reference sequence).

The chain links TRBV19 to TRBJ1-1; maybe TRBD1 (5 bases). V gave up 1 base and J gave up 6 bases, with 9 bases separating them. CDR3 length equals 13 residues. Germline V gene data show CDR1 as LNHDA and CDR2 as SQIVND (reference sequence). This CDR3 is CASSIATTAEAFF. The CDR3 DNA is TGTGCCAGTAGTATAGCCACGACAGCTGAAGCTTTCTTT.

This clone was counted a few times. The V and J genes are TRBV7-8 and TRBJ1-2; 7 bases are a match to TRBD1. The CDR3 has 14 residues. After removal of 5 bases from V and 4 bases from J, the junction contained 7 bases not matched to a gene. The germline V gene encodes CDR1 SGHVS and CDR2 FQNEAQ. The CDR3 loop reads CASSPTGFAYGYTF. CDR3 sequence (DNA): TGTGCCAGCAGCCCGACAGGGTTCGCCTATGGCTACACCTTC.

The CDR3 region is CASRRDRGFSETQYF. The CDR3 bases are TGTGCCAGCCGCCGGGACAGGGGCTTTTCCGAGACCCAGTACTTC. The genes are TRBV19 and TRBJ2-5; 10 bases match TRBD1. Germline assignment: CDR1 LNHDA and CDR2 SQIVND (reference sequence). This CDR3 region has 15 residues. The trim removed 9 bases at V and 5 bases at J, leaving 12 bases unmatched. Based on the CDR3 plus reference TRBV19 and TRBJ2-5, the full variable domain is DGGITQSPKYLFRKEGQNVTLSCEQNLNHDAMYWYRQDPGQGLRLIYYSQIVNDFQKGDIAEGYSVSREKKESFPLTVTSAQKNPTAFYLCASRRDRGFSETQYFGPGTRLLVL.